This TCR beta chain was sequenced for a study of HIV-infected patients and healthy controls. 450 to 600 ng RNA was reverse transcribed with alpha and beta constant-region primers. Alpha and beta chain libraries were made separately by chain-specific third strand synthesis with multiplexing indices. In TCRdb, the 5' RACE reads were re-called with MiXCR into one record per CDR3 protein. The sample gives about 24,000 distinct CDR3 sequences, roughly 7.9% of which show up once; about 4% is in the top ten. Whole blood was used without fractionation, so all unsorted peripheral T cells were included. Peripheral blood, roughly 2.3 ml, was drawn for RNA extraction. By its share, this clonotype is medium-sized (0.01 to 0.1%). The origin of this receptor is an adult in good health. Sequencing was performed on blood.

CDR3 coding DNA: TGTGCCAGCAGCCCCGACCCGGCTCATGGCTACACCTTC. Translation: CASSPDPAHGYTF. This chain joins TRBV7-2 and TRBJ1-2; the D is unclear. V lost 5 bases, J lost 6 bases, and 13 bases lay in between. The germline V gene encodes CDR1 SGHTA and CDR2 FQGNSA. The CDR3 runs to 13 residues.